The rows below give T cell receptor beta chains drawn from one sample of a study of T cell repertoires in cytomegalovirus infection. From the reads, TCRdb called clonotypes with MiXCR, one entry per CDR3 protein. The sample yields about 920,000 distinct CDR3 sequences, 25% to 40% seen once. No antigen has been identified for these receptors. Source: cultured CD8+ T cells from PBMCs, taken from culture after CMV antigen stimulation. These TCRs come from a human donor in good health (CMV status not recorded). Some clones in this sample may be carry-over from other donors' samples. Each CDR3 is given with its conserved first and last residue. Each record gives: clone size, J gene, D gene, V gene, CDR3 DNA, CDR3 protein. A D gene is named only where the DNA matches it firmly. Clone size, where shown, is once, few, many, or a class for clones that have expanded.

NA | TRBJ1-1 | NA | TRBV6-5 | TGTGCCAGCAGTTACGGGCCGCCCACTGAAGCTTTCTTT | CASSYGPPTEAFF
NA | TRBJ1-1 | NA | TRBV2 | TGTGCCAGCAGTCAAGGGCGTGATGAAGCTTTCTTT | CASSQGRDEAFF
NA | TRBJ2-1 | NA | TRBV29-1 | TGCAGCGTCGCCGGGACGCCGGATTCCCTTGAGCAGTTCTTC | CSVAGTPDSLEQFF
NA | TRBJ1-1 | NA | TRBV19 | TGTGCCAGTAGTATTTCGGGTTATTCGGGTGAAGCTTTCTTT | CASSISGYSGEAFF
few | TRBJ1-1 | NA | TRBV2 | TGTGCCAGCAGTGAATCCCAGGGCACTGAAGCTTTCTTT | CASSESQGTEAFF
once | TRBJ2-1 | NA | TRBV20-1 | TGCAGTGCTCAATCTTTACGGCTAGTTAATGAGCAGTTCTTC | CSAQSLRLVNEQFF
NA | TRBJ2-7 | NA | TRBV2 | TGTGCCAGCAACTACGACGCATACTACTCCTACGAGCAGTACTTC | CASNYDAYYSYEQYF
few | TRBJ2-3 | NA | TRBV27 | TGTGCCAGCAGTTTTGGGGGGATGACAGATACGCAGTATTTT | CASSFGGMTDTQYF
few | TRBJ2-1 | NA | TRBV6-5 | TGTGCCAGCAGTTACGGTCGGCCGTCCTACAATGAGCAGTTCTTC | CASSYGRPSYNEQFF
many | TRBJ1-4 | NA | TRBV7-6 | TGTGCCAGCAGCTCCCGAGGGGGTCCTAATGAAAAACTGTTTTTT | CASSSRGGPNEKLFF
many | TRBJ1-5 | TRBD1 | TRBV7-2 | TGTGCCAGCAGCTTGGGACAGGGGGCCCGTCAGCCCCAGCATTTT | CASSLGQGARQPQHF
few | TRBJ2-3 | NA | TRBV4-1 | TGCGCCAGCAGCCAAGTCTGGGAATTCACAGATACGCAGTATTTT | CASSQVWEFTDTQYF
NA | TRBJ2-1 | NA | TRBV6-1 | TGTGCCAGCGCGCCGGCTAGGACCCTCTACAATGAGCAGTTCTTC | CASAPARTLYNEQFF
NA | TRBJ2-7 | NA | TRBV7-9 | TGTGCCAGCTCCGACCCACAGGGCAACTACGAGCAGTACTTC | CASSDPQGNYEQYF
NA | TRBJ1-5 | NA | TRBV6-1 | TGTGCCAGCGGGGTCATCACCCAGCATTTT | CASGVITQHF
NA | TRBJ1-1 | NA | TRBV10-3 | TGTGCCATCAGTGAGTCAGGGGGAGGCACTGAAGCTTTCTTT | CAISESGGGTEAFF
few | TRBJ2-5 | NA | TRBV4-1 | TGCGCCAGCAGCGTAACTAGTGATCGAGAGACCCAGTACTTC | CASSVTSDRETQYF
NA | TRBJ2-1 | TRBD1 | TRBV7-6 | TGTGCCAGCAGGGCCCCGGGACAGGCTCACTACAATGAGCAGTTCTTC | CASRAPGQAHYNEQFF